The clone carrying this TCR beta chain was seen only a few times. What it recognizes is unknown. TCRdb redid the calling of the 5' RACE reads with MiXCR, one entry per CDR3 protein. The table shows fewer than 250,000 distinct CDR3 sequences, with about a quarter occurring only once. These data come from a study of CD8 T cells in ankylosing spondylitis. Study findings and constraints: A TCR beta motif of 7 to 9 highly homologous variants seemed to mark ankylosing spondylitis blood.

The CDR3 covers 14 residues. The ends were cut back, 2 bases at V and 0 bases at J, with 8 bases in the middle. The V gene's germline CDR1 is MNHEY and CDR2 SVGAGI. Sequencing was done on a sample of blood, either unsorted or a sorted T cell fraction (not recorded which). The rearrangement joins TRBV6-5 to TRBJ2-7; tentative D call: TRBD1 (6 bases). This sequence originates from a male donor with ankylosing spondylitis or in good health (not recorded which). CDR3 sequence: CASSYRGSSYEQYF. Written as DNA, the CDR3 is TGTGCCAGCAGTTACAGGGGGAGCTCCTACGAGCAGTACTTC.